The 29 T cell receptor beta chains presented below share a single source sample, sequenced in a study of tissue T cells after allogeneic stem cell transplantation. Here immunoSEQ multiplex PCR was the method, and the copy in TCRdb shows in-frame clones only, minus some. This table holds approximately 7,900 clones, nearly 45% found once. Time point described: mouse harvest day 7 after allogeneic transplant. The graft held 10^6 splenic CD5+ T cells and 10^7 T-cell-depleted bone marrow cells. The sequenced material came from skin. The receptors shown here come from a female BALB/c mouse given C57BL/6 T cells with graft-versus-host disease after an allogeneic hematopoietic cell transplant.

Of note for this clone: The genes are named according to mouse. The read terminates 1 residue ahead of where the CDR3 ends, so the germline J gene completes it. The chain is built from TRBV26 and TRBJ1-5; a possible D gene is TRBD1 (5 bases). V lost 4 bases to trimming and J lost 3 bases, with 10 bases between them. The germline V gene encodes CDR1 KGHPV and CDR2 FQNQEV (reference sequence). This CDR3 has 14 residues. The CDR3 loop is CASSRGLGNQAPLF. CDR3 bases read: TGTGCCAGCAGTCGGGGCCTCGGCAACCAGGCTCCGCTT. The full variable domain, with the rest looked up from reference TRBV26 and TRBJ1-5, is NSKVIQTPRYLVKGQGQKAKMRCIPEKGHPVVFWYQQNKNNEFKFLINFQNQEVLQQIDMTEKRFSAECPSNSPCSLEIQSSEAGDSALYLCASSRGLGNQAPLFGEGTRLSVL.

The sample holds a few counts of this clone. Gene labels here are mouse ones. The read gets to within 1 residue of the CDR3 end, and the germline J gene fills in the rest. The rearrangement joins TRBV3 to TRBJ2-7; 10 bases map to TRBD2. After removal of 1 base from V and 7 bases from J, the junction contained 4 bases not matched to a gene. The CDR3 has 14 residues. Germline V lookup: CDR1 SNHLY, CDR2 FYNGKV (reference sequence). The CDR3 is CASSLGWGGGEQYF. The covered CDR3 bases are TGTGCCAGCAGCTTAGGCTGGGGGGGCGGAGAACAGTAC.

This clone was seen only a few times. Mouse germline and gene names are used. From the germline J gene comes the end of the CDR3, since the read stops 1 residue before it. This chain uses TRBV5 with TRBJ1-5; D not resolved. In germline, CDR1 is LGHNA, CDR2 YNLKQL (reference sequence). V was cut by 0 bases and J by 2 bases, with 8 bases left in between. CDR3 length equals 15 residues. CDR3 DNA (partial): TGTGCCAGCAGCCAAGAGTGGGAATACAACCAGGCTCCGCTT. As protein: CASSQEWEYNQAPL. In full, the CDR3 is CASSQEWEYNQAPLF.

A note on this clone: Gene names follow the mouse nomenclature. The sequence runs out 1 residue before the end of the CDR3; the remainder is reconstructed from the germline J gene. The chain recombines TRBV26 with TRBJ2-5, with no clear D. The CDR3 runs 14 residues. Germline loops: CDR1 KGHPV, CDR2 FQNQEV (reference sequence). V lost 4 bases and J lost 0, with 8 bases in between. CDR3 bases read: TGTGCCAGCAGTCCCACAGAGAACCAAGACACCCAGTAC. It is translated as CASSPTENQDTQY. The whole CDR3 is CASSPTENQDTQYF.

With regard to this clone: Germline and genes: mouse. CDR3 DNA, as far as it was read: TGTGCCAGCAGTCTGGACACCCAGTAC. Its protein product is CASSLDTQY. The whole CDR3 reads CASSLDTQYF. V usage is TRBV26 and J usage is TRBJ2-5, with unresolved D. The read terminates 1 residue before the CDR3 end, so the remaining end is supplied by the germline J gene. The germline gives CDR1 KGHPV, CDR2 FQNQEV (reference sequence). CDR3 length equals 10 residues. Trimming shortened V by 2 bases and J by 6 bases, and 0 bases separated the two germline ends.

About this clone itself: The gene symbols are mouse symbols. The read is 1 residue too short to cover the CDR3 end, so that end is filled in from the germline J gene. This sequence joins TRBV15 and TRBJ2-3, with D possibly being TRBD2 (6 bases). The length of the CDR3 is 15 residues. The germline CDR1 and CDR2 sequences are SGHND and FRSKSL. Between the trimmed V and J ends, which lost 3 bases and 0 bases, there was a span of 10 bases. This CDR3 is CASSLLGFSAETLYF. Partial CDR3 DNA: TGTGCCAGCAGTTTGCTGGGGTTTAGTGCAGAAACGCTGTAT. The full variable domain, in which reference TRBV15 and TRBJ2-3 provide the parts outside the CDR3, is DAGVTQTPRHEVAEKGQTIILKCEPVSGHNDLFWYRQTKIQGLELLSYFRSKSLMEDGGAFKDRFKAEMLNSSFSTLKIQPTEPKDSAVYLCASSLLGFSAETLYFGSGTRLTVL.

Regarding this clone: Here the gene names and germline are mouse. Sequencing ends 1 residue short of the CDR3 end; the germline J gene provides the rest. The V and J genes are TRBV1 and TRBJ1-2; a weak D match, TRBD1 (5 bases). Trimming took 3 bases from V and 0 from J, leaving 11 bases between them. Germline V gives CDR1 NSQYPW, CDR2 LRSPGD (reference sequence). There are 15 residues in the CDR3. CDR3 DNA (partial): TGCACCTGCAGTGCCCGACAGTATGCAAACTCCGACTACACC. It yields the protein CTCSARQYANSDYT. The entire CDR3 sequence reads CTCSARQYANSDYTF. Together with reference TRBV1 and TRBJ1-2, the CDR3 gives the full variable domain: VTLLEQNPRWRLVPRGQAVNLRCILKNSQYPWMSWYQQDLQKQLQWLFTLRSPGDKEVKSLPGADYLATRVTDTELRLQVANMSQGRTLYCTCSARQYANSDYTFGSGTRLLVI.

As to this clone: Gene names are mouse gene names. The CDR3 end lies 1 residue beyond the end of the read and is filled in from the germline J gene. V usage is TRBV30 and J usage is TRBJ2-2; TRBD1 or TRBD2 may be the D gene (5 bases each). Trimming took off 0 bases at V and 4 bases at J, with 15 bases between the two ends. The CDR3 is 16 amino acids. Germline V gives CDR1 SQVVS, CDR2 ANEGSEA. The part of the CDR3 DNA that was read is TGTAGTTCTAGAGACGGAGGGGCGCGGGTCACCGGGCAGCTCTAC. Residues: CSSRDGGARVTGQLY. The CDR3 in full is CSSRDGGARVTGQLYF. The full variable domain, its missing parts supplied by reference TRBV30 and TRBJ2-2, is SVLLYQKPNRDICQSGTSLKIQCVADSQVVSMFWYQQFQEQSLMLMATANEGSEATYESGFTKDKFPISRPNLTFSTLTVNNARPGDSSIYFCSSRDGGARVTGQLYFGEGSKLTVL.

There are a few counts of this clone. Gene names and germline refer to mouse. The CDR3 is cut off 1 residue early in the read; its end comes from the germline J gene. This chain uses TRBV15 with TRBJ2-2, with TRBD2 identical over 10 bases. In germline, CDR1 is SGHND, CDR2 FRSKSL. Trimming removed 5 bases from V and 2 bases from J; junction bases left unmatched: 2. The CDR3 contains 15 residues. The sequenced part of the CDR3 DNA is TGTGCCAGCAGTCCGGACTGGGGGAACACCGGGCAGCTCTAC. Amino acid sequence: CASSPDWGNTGQLY. The whole CDR3 region reads CASSPDWGNTGQLYF.

As for this clone: Gene names denote mouse genes. From the germline J gene comes the end of the CDR3, since the read stops 1 residue before it. The chain carries TRBV20 and TRBJ2-7; the match to TRBD1 covers 11 bases. The CDR3 covers 14 residues. Germline trimming cut 1 base from V and 4 bases from J; bases unmatched to any gene: 3. Germline CDR1 and CDR2: GFQATS and STVNSAI. CDR3: CGARAGTGGYEQYF. The sequenced CDR3 bases are TGTGGTGCTAGGGCCGGGACAGGGGGGTATGAACAGTAC.

To note about this clone: Gene names and germline refer to mouse. The read halts 1 residue ahead of the CDR3 end, with the missing end drawn from the germline J gene. The chain carries TRBV13-2 and TRBJ2-4; 10 positions agree with TRBD1. The J segment lost 3 bases and the V segment lost 3 bases, leaving 4 bases of the junction unmatched. Germline CDR1 and CDR2: NNHNN and SYGAGS (reference sequence). The CDR3 runs 15 residues. The CDR3 is CASGGDRGRQNTLYF. The DNA read from the CDR3 is TGTGCCAGCGGTGGGGACAGGGGAAGGCAAAACACCTTGTAC.

Worth noting for this clone: Gene names refer to mouse genes. The read is 1 residue too short to cover the CDR3 end, so that end is filled in from the germline J gene. The chain carries TRBV26 and TRBJ1-2; D gene unclear. V lost 2 bases and J lost 0, with 4 bases in between. CDR3 length: 13 residues. In germline, CDR1 is KGHPV, CDR2 FQNQEV (reference sequence). The sequenced part of the CDR3 DNA is TGTGCCAGCAGTCTGGGGGCAAACTCCGACTACACC. It specifies CASSLGANSDYT. The complete CDR3 sequence is CASSLGANSDYTF.

This clone came up a few times. Gene names and germline refer to mouse. The sequenced fragment ends 1 residue before the CDR3 boundary, so the rest is inferred from the germline J gene. The chain joins TRBV3 to TRBJ1-3; possible D gene TRBD1, 5 bases. This CDR3 comprises 15 residues. CDR1 SNHLY and CDR2 FYNGKV come from the germline V gene (reference sequence). Trimming shortened V by 2 bases and J by 2 bases, and 10 bases separated the two germline ends. Incomplete CDR3 DNA: TGTGCCAGCAGCTTATTTCGGACAACTGGAAATACGCTCTAT. This sequence encodes CASSLFRTTGNTLY. The entire CDR3 protein reads CASSLFRTTGNTLYF.

In the case of this clone: The genes and germline here are from mouse. The read ends 1 residue early relative to the CDR3; the germline J gene fills the gap. Other DNA sequences of this sample code for an identical CDR3. The V call is TRBV3, the J call TRBJ2-3; weak D call: TRBD1 (5 bases). Per the germline V gene, CDR1 is SNHLY and CDR2 is FYNGKV (reference sequence). Trimming removed 5 bases from V and 0 bases from J, with 12 bases in between. This CDR3 has 15 residues. The CDR3 bases that were read are TGTGCCAGCAGCCCGAGGGGTCCTAGTGCAGAAACGCTGTAT. Amino acid sequence: CASSPRGPSAETLY. The full-length CDR3 reads as CASSPRGPSAETLYF.

The sample holds a few counts of this clone. Germline and genes: mouse. The read ends 1 residue early relative to the CDR3; the germline J gene fills the gap. The V call is TRBV26, the J call TRBJ2-7; 11 bases align to TRBD2. Trimming at V came to 4 bases and at J to 3 bases, leaving 2 bases not matched to a gene. The CDR3 length is 14 residues. Germline V gene lookup returns CDR1 KGHPV and CDR2 FQNQEV (reference sequence). CDR3 DNA (partial): TGTGCCAGCAGTCCCGACTGGGGGGGCTATGAACAGTAC. This encodes CASSPDWGGYEQY. The full CDR3 sequence reads CASSPDWGGYEQYF.

As to this clone: Mouse gene names apply. The missing CDR3 end, 1 residue past where the read stops, is filled in from the germline J gene. The gene calls are TRBV15 and TRBJ2-7; possible D gene TRBD2, 6 bases. Germline V gene lookup returns CDR1 SGHND and CDR2 FRSKSL. The CDR3 runs 13 residues. The V end was cut by 6 bases, the J end by 0 bases, with 9 bases between. The part of the CDR3 DNA that was read is TGTGCCAGCAGCCCTGGGGTCTCCTATGAACAGTAC. Translating gives CASSPGVSYEQY. The full CDR3 protein is CASSPGVSYEQYF.

Only a few counts were recorded for this clone. The gene symbols are mouse symbols. The DNA ends 1 residue before the CDR3 does, and the rest of the CDR3 is filled in from the germline J gene. This rearrangement joins TRBV19 to TRBJ2-7; D ambiguous. Germline CDR1 reads FNHDT; CDR2 reads SITEND (reference sequence). Trimming stripped 4 bases from V and 0 bases from J, with 8 bases between. This CDR3 has 13 amino acids. CDR3: CASSPRSSYEQYF. CDR3 DNA (partial): TGTGCCAGCAGTCCCAGGAGCTCCTATGAACAGTAC.

Note on this clone: All gene names here are mouse names. The read falls 1 residue short of the CDR3 end, and the missing part is taken from the germline J gene. The genes are TRBV3 and TRBJ2-4; D remains ambiguous. Germline V lookup: CDR1 SNHLY, CDR2 FYNGKV (reference sequence). Trimming took 4 bases from V and 0 from J, leaving 2 bases between them. The length of the CDR3 is 12 residues. CDR3 sequence reads: CASSYSQNTLYF. The part of the CDR3 DNA that was read is TGTGCCAGCAGCTATAGTCAAAACACCTTGTAC.

This clone counts as medium-sized. All gene names here are mouse names. The read finishes 1 residue shy of the CDR3 end, and the germline J gene is used to complete it. The V and J genes are TRBV26 and TRBJ2-3, with 10 bases that match TRBD1. The J segment lost 2 bases and the V segment lost 8 bases, leaving 7 bases of the junction unmatched. The CDR3 totals 15 residues. Germline CDR1 reads KGHPV; CDR2 reads FQNQEV (reference sequence). CDR3 sequence reads: CASGPGQGNAETLYF. The sequenced part of the CDR3 DNA is TGTGCCAGCGGACCGGGACAGGGGAATGCAGAAACGCTGTAT.

In its sample, this clone was seen a few times. The germline and genes are mouse ones. The read ends 1 residue before the CDR3 terminus; that terminus is restored from the germline J gene. The chain uses TRBV26 and TRBJ1-1, with 7 bases identical to TRBD1. Germline loops: CDR1 KGHPV, CDR2 FQNQEV (reference sequence). V dropped 6 bases and J dropped 3; count of bases not matched to a gene: 4. The CDR3 is made up of 13 amino acids. The CDR3 loop reads CASSHRGDTEVFF. Partial CDR3 DNA: TGTGCCAGCAGCCACAGGGGTGACACAGAAGTCTTC.

In this sample, this clone turned up a few times. The genes are named according to mouse. Sequencing ends 1 residue short of the CDR3 end; the germline J gene provides the rest. The chain is built from TRBV15 and TRBJ2-3; TRBD2 matches at 9 bases. The CDR3 is 15 residues long. V shed 1 base, J shed 3 bases, and the junction held 2 bases outside the gene matches. CDR1 and CDR2 from the germline V gene are SGHND and FRSKSL. CDR3 in amino acids: CASSLDWGDAETLYF. The sequenced CDR3 bases are TGTGCCAGCAGTTTAGACTGGGGGGACGCAGAAACGCTGTAT.

Turning to this clone: All gene names here are mouse names. The CDR3 sequence is CASSLSGGHNTEVFF. The sequenced part of the CDR3 DNA is TGTGCCAGCAGTCTGTCAGGGGGCCACAACACAGAAGTCTTC. The chain combines TRBV26 with TRBJ1-1; 7 bases align to TRBD1. The CDR3 end falls 1 residue outside the read, so it is completed with the germline J gene. The CDR3 covers 15 residues. The V gene end was trimmed by 0 bases and the J gene end by 2 bases; junction bases not matched to a gene: 3. Germline CDR1 and CDR2: KGHPV and FQNQEV (reference sequence).

A few counts support this clone. Mouse names are used for the genes. The read finishes 1 residue shy of the CDR3 end, and the germline J gene is used to complete it. The rearrangement joins TRBV23 to TRBJ1-4. Germline V lookup: CDR1 KGHTA, CDR2 FQNQQP. The CDR3 runs 13 residues. CDR3 DNA, as far as it was read: TGCTCCAGCAGTCAGGGGACCAACGAAAGATTATTT. Translating it yields CSSSQGTNERLF. The whole CDR3 is CSSSQGTNERLFF.

With respect to this clone: A much larger clone lies one base from this, so it may be a read error. The gene symbols are mouse symbols. The sequenced fragment ends 1 residue before the CDR3 boundary, so the rest is inferred from the germline J gene. This chain links TRBV16 with TRBJ1-4, with D maybe TRBD1 (6 bases). The CDR3 extends over 13 amino acids. Germline V lookup: CDR1 SGHSA, CDR2 FRNQAP. Trimming took off 6 bases at V and 6 bases at J, with 11 bases between the two ends. The sequenced CDR3 bases are TGTGCAAGCAGGGAACAGGGCCACGAAAGATTATTT. Residues: CASREQGHERLF. The full CDR3 protein reads CASREQGHERLFF.

Worth noting for this clone: Genes here carry mouse names. The read finishes 1 residue shy of the CDR3 end, and the germline J gene is used to complete it. The chain uses TRBV26 and TRBJ2-1, with 10 bases aligning to TRBD2. J was trimmed by 7 bases and V by 2 bases; bases with no gene match: 2. Germline assignment: CDR1 KGHPV and CDR2 FQNQEV (reference sequence). The CDR3 consists of 14 residues. The sequenced part of the CDR3 DNA is TGTGCCAGCAGTCTGGGCTGGGGGGGCGCTGAGCAGTTC. This gives the protein CASSLGWGGAEQF. The full CDR3 sequence reads CASSLGWGGAEQFF.

As concerns this clone: Mouse gene names apply. The read ends 1 residue early relative to the CDR3; the germline J gene fills the gap. The chain uses TRBV12-2 and TRBJ1-3, with D tentatively TRBD1 (5 bases). The CDR3 sequence is 14 residues long. The germline V gene encodes CDR1 SGHLS and CDR2 HYDKME. The V and J ends lost 2 bases and 0 bases respectively, with 7 bases between them. CDR3 sequence reads: CASSPGNSGNTLYF. The DNA read from the CDR3 is TGTGCCAGCTCTCCAGGGAATTCTGGAAATACGCTCTAT.

This clone was found a few times. The gene names here belong to mouse. The CDR3 end lies 1 residue beyond the end of the read and is filled in from the germline J gene. The rearrangement joins TRBV26 to TRBJ1-5; the D is unclear. With 1 base removed from V and 2 bases from J, the gap between germline ends came to 0 bases. This CDR3 spans 12 amino acids. CDR1 and CDR2 (germline): KGHPV, FQNQEV (reference sequence). This CDR3 is CASSLYNQAPLF. The CDR3 DNA, read in part, is TGTGCCAGCAGTCTGTACAACCAGGCTCCGCTT. Filled out from reference TRBV26 and TRBJ1-5, the complete variable domain reads NSKVIQTPRYLVKGQGQKAKMRCIPEKGHPVVFWYQQNKNNEFKFLINFQNQEVLQQIDMTEKRFSAECPSNSPCSLEIQSSEAGDSALYLCASSLYNQAPLFGEGTRLSVL.

On this clone: Gene names are mouse gene names. The read comes to an end 1 residue before the CDR3 does, leaving the germline J gene to fill in the end. The chain recombines TRBV3 with TRBJ2-4; D might be TRBD2 (6 bases). The V gene lost 5 bases and the J gene lost 0 bases, with 9 bases spanning the gap. The CDR3 contains 14 residues. CDR1 and CDR2 from the germline V gene are SNHLY and FYNGKV (reference sequence). The CDR3 region is CASSALGSQNTLYF. The sequenced part of the CDR3 DNA is TGTGCCAGCAGCGCTCTGGGGAGTCAAAACACCTTGTAC. The full variable domain, rest sourced from reference TRBV3 and TRBJ2-4, is GPKVLQIPSHQIIDMGQMVTLNCDPVSNHLYFYWYKQILGQQMEFLVNFYNGKVMEKSKLFKDQFSVERPDGSYFTLKIQPTALEDSAVYFCASSALGSQNTLYFGAGTRLSVL.

This clone was observed a handful of times. Mouse gene names and germline throughout. The DNA ends 1 residue before the CDR3 does, and the rest of the CDR3 is filled in from the germline J gene. The chain has TRBV26 and TRBJ1-1; possible D gene TRBD1, 6 bases. Looked up from germline, CDR1 is KGHPV and CDR2 is FQNQEV (reference sequence). V lost 8 bases, J lost 3 bases, and 7 bases lay in between. The CDR3 consists of 11 residues. The part of the CDR3 DNA that was read is TGTGCCAGCTCAGGGGACACAGAAGTCTTC. It is translated as CASSGDTEVF. The CDR3 in its entirety is CASSGDTEVFF. The full variable domain, rest sourced from reference TRBV26 and TRBJ1-1, is NSKVIQTPRYLVKGQGQKAKMRCIPEKGHPVVFWYQQNKNNEFKFLINFQNQEVLQQIDMTEKRFSAECPSNSPCSLEIQSSEAGDSALYLCASSGDTEVFFGKGTRLTVV.